This T cell receptor beta chain stems from a study of shared clonotypes between healthy human individuals. V was trimmed by 2 bases and J by 4 bases, leaving 21 bases between them. CDR3 length equals 18 residues. Per the germline V gene, CDR1 is SGHTA and CDR2 is FQGNSA. This clone was detected once. Methods used by the authors: Filtering was not the same, since immunoSEQ gave junction-only sequences without quality scores. TCRdb keeps only in-frame clones here, not all; method: immunoSEQ multiplex PCR. V and J calls and clone size come straight from that table; D and trimming were deduced from the DNA. Of 2 million to 3 million clones listed, 93% are singletons.

V and J are TRBV7-2 and TRBJ1-3; unclear D gene. Input material: naive CD4+ T cells from PBMCs. The subset denotes: CD45RA+ positively selected. The source of this sequence is a man aged 18 to 35 in good health. Some clones in this sample may be carry-over from other donors' samples. CDR3 coding DNA: TGTGCCAGCAGCTTATACCTTGGGCCGGCCGAGGCCGGAAACACCATATATTTT. Residues: CASSLYLGPAEAGNTIYF.